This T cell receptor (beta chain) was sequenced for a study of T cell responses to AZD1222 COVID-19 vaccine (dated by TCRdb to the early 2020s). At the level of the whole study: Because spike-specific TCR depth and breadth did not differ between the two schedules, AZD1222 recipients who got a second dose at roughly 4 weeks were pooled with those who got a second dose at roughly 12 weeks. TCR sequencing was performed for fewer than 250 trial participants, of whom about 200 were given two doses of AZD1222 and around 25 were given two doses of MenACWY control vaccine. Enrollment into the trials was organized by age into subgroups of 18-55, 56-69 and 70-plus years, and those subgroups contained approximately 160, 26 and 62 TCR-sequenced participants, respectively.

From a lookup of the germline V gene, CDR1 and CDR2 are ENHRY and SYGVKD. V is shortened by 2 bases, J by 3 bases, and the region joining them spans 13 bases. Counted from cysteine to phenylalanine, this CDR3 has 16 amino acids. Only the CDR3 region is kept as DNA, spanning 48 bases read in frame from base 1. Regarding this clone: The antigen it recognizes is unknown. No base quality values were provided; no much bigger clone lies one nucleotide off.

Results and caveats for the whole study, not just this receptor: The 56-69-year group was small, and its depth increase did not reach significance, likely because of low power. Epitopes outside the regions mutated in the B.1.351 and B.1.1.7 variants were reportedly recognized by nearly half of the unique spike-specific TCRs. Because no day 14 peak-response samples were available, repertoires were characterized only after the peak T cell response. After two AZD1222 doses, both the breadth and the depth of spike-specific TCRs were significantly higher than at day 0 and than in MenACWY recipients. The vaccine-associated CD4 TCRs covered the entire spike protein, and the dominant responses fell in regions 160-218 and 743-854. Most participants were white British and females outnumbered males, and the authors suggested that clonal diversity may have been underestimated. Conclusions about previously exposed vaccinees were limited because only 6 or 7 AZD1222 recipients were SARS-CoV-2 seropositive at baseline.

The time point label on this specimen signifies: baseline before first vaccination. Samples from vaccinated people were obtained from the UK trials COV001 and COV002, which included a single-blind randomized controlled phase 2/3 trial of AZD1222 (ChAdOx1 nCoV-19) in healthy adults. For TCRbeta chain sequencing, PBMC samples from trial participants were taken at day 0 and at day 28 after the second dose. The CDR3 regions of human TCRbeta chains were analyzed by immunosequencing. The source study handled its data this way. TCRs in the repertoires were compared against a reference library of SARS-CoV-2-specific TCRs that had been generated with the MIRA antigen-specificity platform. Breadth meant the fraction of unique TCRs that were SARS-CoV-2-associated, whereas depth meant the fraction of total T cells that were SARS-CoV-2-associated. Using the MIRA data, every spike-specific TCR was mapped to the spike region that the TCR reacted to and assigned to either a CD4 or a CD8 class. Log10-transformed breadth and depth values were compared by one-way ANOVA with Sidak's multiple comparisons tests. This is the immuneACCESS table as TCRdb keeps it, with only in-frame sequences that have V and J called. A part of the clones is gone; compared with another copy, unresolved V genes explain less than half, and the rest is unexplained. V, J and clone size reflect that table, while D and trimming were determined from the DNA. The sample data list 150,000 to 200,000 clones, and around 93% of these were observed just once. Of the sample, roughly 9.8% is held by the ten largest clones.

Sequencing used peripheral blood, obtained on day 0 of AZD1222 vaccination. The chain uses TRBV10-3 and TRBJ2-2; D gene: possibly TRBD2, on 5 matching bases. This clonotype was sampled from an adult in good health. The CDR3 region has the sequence CAISETGTFDTGELFF. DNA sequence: TGTGCCATCAGTGAGACGGGAACTTTCGACACCGGGGAGCTGTTTTTT.